Listed here are 2 T cell receptor beta chains from one sample, sequenced in a study of T cells after somatic rescue of genetic block. The assay was immunoSEQ multiplex PCR, and TCRdb's table has in-frame clones only and misses some. The table records tens of thousands of clones, roughly nine tenths of them present only once. Sequencing was performed on peripheral blood mononuclear cells (PBMCs). Receptors were obtained from a man aged 35-49 years.

The chain recombines TRBV6-6 with TRBJ2-2, with a weak D call TRBD1 (6 bases). Germline lookup yields CDR1 MNHNY and CDR2 SVGAGI (reference sequence). The CDR3 is made up of 16 amino acids. V lost 2 bases and J 2 bases, leaving 12 bases between the germline ends. The CDR3 loop is CASSYPRGLNTGELFF. In nucleotides, the CDR3 is TGTGCCAGCAGTTACCCCAGGGGCCTAAACACCGGGGAGCTGTTTTTT.

V usage is TRBV7-8 and J usage is TRBJ2-1; TRBD2 agrees at 13 bases. Trimming took 1 base from V and 2 from J; bases not matched to a gene: 8. The CDR3 is made up of 19 amino acids. CDR1 and CDR2 from the germline V gene are SGHVS and FQNEAQ. The CDR3 here is CASSLGARTSGGAYNEQFF. In DNA, the CDR3 is TGTGCCAGCAGCTTAGGGGCCAGGACTAGCGGGGGTGCCTACAATGAGCAGTTCTTC.